This TCR beta chain is drawn from a study of resident and recirculating memory T cells in vitiligo. Turning to the study itself: Shave-biopsy epidermis from lesional and nonlesional skin was sequenced alongside PBMCs. Study-level findings and limits: TCR sequences were not conserved across biopsy sites or patients.

Sequencing was performed with immunoSEQ multiplex PCR; in TCRdb, only in-frame clones are kept and a portion is missing. The profile covers tens of thousands of clones, with about 90% appearing a single time and approximately 5.4% taken by the ten largest. Stability required unchanged lesions during the previous 6 months. Patients had to be free of confetti depigmentation, indicating active vitiligo. V was trimmed by 5 bases and J by 7 bases, leaving 21 bases between them. Per germline, CDR1 MNHEY and CDR2 SMNVEV (reference sequence). This CDR3 comprises 16 residues. About this clone: The target antigen is unknown.

V usage is TRBV27 and J usage is TRBJ2-1; TRBD1 might be the D (6 bases). This receptor was identified in a male donor with vitiligo. The specimen was blood. The CDR3, as DNA: TGTGCCAGCAGTGAGGACAGAGTCTTATCTGGGAATGAGCAGTTCTTC. Protein product: CASSEDRVLSGNEQFF.